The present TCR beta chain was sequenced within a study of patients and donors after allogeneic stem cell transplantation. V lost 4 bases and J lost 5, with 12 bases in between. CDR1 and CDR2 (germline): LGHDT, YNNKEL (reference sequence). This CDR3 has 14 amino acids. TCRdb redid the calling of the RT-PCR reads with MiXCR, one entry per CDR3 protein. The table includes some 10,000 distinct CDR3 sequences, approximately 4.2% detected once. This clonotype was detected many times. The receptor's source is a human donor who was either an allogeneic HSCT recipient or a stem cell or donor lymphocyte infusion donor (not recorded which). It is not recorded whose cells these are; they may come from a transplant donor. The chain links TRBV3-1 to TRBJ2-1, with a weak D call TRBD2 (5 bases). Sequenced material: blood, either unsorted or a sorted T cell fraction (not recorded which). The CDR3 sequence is CASSLAGVNNEQFF. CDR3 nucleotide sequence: TGTGCCAGCAGCCTTGCCGGGGTCAACAATGAGCAGTTCTTC.